This entry lists 27 T cell receptor beta chains sequenced from one sample in a study of blood T cells in healthy people across ages. For the second PCR, which ran for roughly 7 to 11 cycles, a sample-barcoded 5' primer and a J-beta primer mix were used. Using its own MiXCR run on the 5' RACE reads, TCRdb lists one record per CDR3 protein. The table records about 1.5 million distinct CDR3 sequences, approximately 40% of them present only once. Sequencing was performed on blood. These receptors were obtained from a woman aged 18-29 years in good health.

This rearrangement joins TRBV12-3 or TRBV12-4 to TRBJ1-2; no reliable D call. There are 11 residues in the CDR3. CDR3 in amino acids: CVREANYGYTF. The CDR3 nucleotides read TGTGTTAGGGAGGCGAACTATGGCTACACCTTC.

The table lists this clonotype with a few counts. The chain combines TRBV9 with TRBJ1-1, with 7 bases fitting TRBD1. The CDR3 has 14 residues. The J segment lost 7 bases and the V segment lost 1 base, leaving 7 bases of the junction unmatched. Per germline, CDR1 SGDLS and CDR2 YYNGEE. DNA for the CDR3: TGTGCCAGCAGCGTATCGACAGGGCGGAATGAAGCTTTCTTT. Amino acid sequence: CASSVSTGRNEAFF.

This clonotype was picked up a small number of times. The chain uses TRBV24-1 and TRBJ2-5, with 7 bases aligning to TRBD1. From germline, CDR1 is KGHDR and CDR2 SFDVKD. This CDR3 comprises 17 residues. The V and J ends lost 4 bases and 5 bases, in that order; junction bases with no gene match: 15. CDR3 amino acids: CATSDSQTGLCMETQYF. In nucleotides, the CDR3 is TGTGCCACCAGTGACTCCCAGACAGGGTTGTGTATGGAGACCCAGTACTTC.

V and J are TRBV6-1 and TRBJ1-2; 7 nucleotides match TRBD1. Germline lookup yields CDR1 MNHNS and CDR2 SASEGT. V lost 9 bases and J lost 2; bases outside the gene matches: 9. The CDR3 consists of 14 residues. DNA of the CDR3: TGTGCCAGTGAAGCGGCGGGACAGAACTATGGCTACACCTTC. Residues: CASEAAGQNYGYTF.

The rearrangement links TRBV4-1 to TRBJ2-1; no clear D. Trimming pared 8 bases from V and 0 bases from J, leaving 11 bases between. Germline CDR1 and CDR2: MGHRA and YSYEKL. This CDR3 is built from 14 residues. The CDR3 region is CASAELSSYNEQFF. Written as DNA, the CDR3 is TGCGCCAGCGCAGAGCTTAGCTCCTACAATGAGCAGTTCTTC.

This clonotype was seen only a few times. The rearrangement uses TRBV7-8 and TRBJ1-5; no clear D. V lost 5 bases, J lost 7 bases, and 21 bases lay in between. This CDR3 region has 16 residues. The V gene's germline CDR1 is SGHVS and CDR2 FQNEAQ. CDR3 loop: CASSPKAAPVRQPQHF. The CDR3 DNA sequence: TGTGCCAGCAGCCCTAAGGCGGCGCCCGTCAGGCAGCCCCAGCATTTT.

This clonotype has only a few counts. The chain joins TRBV27 to TRBJ1-2; 12 bases match TRBD1. This CDR3 has 15 amino acids. Germline CDR1 is MNHEY and CDR2 is SMNVEV (reference sequence). Losses at the gene ends were 4 bases for V and 8 bases for J; bases not matched to a gene: 8. CDR3 in DNA: TGTGCCAGCAGTTCTCCGGGACAGGGGGCTGGAGGCTACACCTTC. It specifies CASSSPGQGAGGYTF.

Concerning this clonotype: Since a much larger clone is just one base distant, this may be a read error. The chain employs TRBV29-1 and TRBJ2-7, with TRBD1 matching over 9 bases. This CDR3 is built from 15 residues. The trim removed 7 bases at V and 0 bases at J, leaving 10 bases unmatched. CDR1 and CDR2 (germline): SQVTM, ANQGSEA. In DNA form, the CDR3 reads TGCAGCGCGACCCGGACAGGGGCCCTCTCCTACGAGCAGTACTTC. It encodes CSATRTGALSYEQYF.

The CDR3 sequence is CATSWGQRDSPLHF. CDR3 bases: TGTGCCACCAGCTGGGGACAGCGGGATTCACCCCTCCACTTT. This chain links TRBV28 with TRBJ1-6; 7 positions agree with TRBD1. CDR1 and CDR2 (germline): MDHEN, SYDVKM. The CDR3 is 14 residues long. V shed 10 bases, J shed 8 bases, and the junction held 11 bases outside the gene matches.

A note on this clonotype: A read error may account for a junction end that differs from germline. This chain uses TRBV5-1 with TRBJ2-7; maybe TRBD2 (6 bases). Looked up from germline, CDR1 is SGHRS and CDR2 is YFSETQ. The CDR3 is 15 residues long. The CDR3 protein is CASSLVWRGRGEPYF. The DNA of the CDR3 is TGCGCCAGCAGCTTGGTCTGGCGGGGTCGGGGAGAGCCGTACTTC.

This chain uses TRBV19 with TRBJ2-1; D is undetermined. In germline, CDR1 is LNHDA, CDR2 SQIVND (reference sequence). V was trimmed by 7 bases and J by 7 bases, leaving 17 bases between them. The CDR3 totals 14 residues. CDR3 sequence reads: CASKRLGISNEQFF. The DNA of the CDR3 is TGTGCCAGTAAACGGCTGGGGATTTCAAATGAGCAGTTCTTC.

The rearrangement links TRBV12-3 or TRBV12-4 to TRBJ2-7; D might be TRBD1 (5 bases). CDR3 length: 14 amino acids. V was shortened by 4 bases and J by 3 bases, with 13 bases between the two germline ends. The CDR3 nucleotides read TGTGCCAGCAGTTCCCAGGCAGGGAACTACGAGCAGTACTTC. It encodes CASSSQAGNYEQYF.

This clonotype was detected ten times or more. The V call is TRBV12-3 or TRBV12-4, the J call TRBJ2-5, with TRBD2 identical over 9 bases. The CDR3 loop spans 13 amino acids. After removal of 3 bases from V and 7 bases from J, the junction contained 3 bases not matched to a gene. The CDR3 DNA sequence: TGTGCCAGCAGTTTGGGACTAGCAGGGACCCAGTACTTC. Translated, it gives CASSLGLAGTQYF.

This sequence joins TRBV12-5 and TRBJ2-1; 9 bases agree with TRBD1. Germline V gene data show CDR1 as LGHNT and CDR2 as FRNRAP. Trimming took 4 bases from V and 10 from J; bases not matched to a gene: 2. The CDR3 totals 12 residues. The CDR3 bases are TGTGCTAGTGGTTCGGGACAGGGCGAGCAGTTCTTC. Its translation is CASGSGQGEQFF. The whole variable domain, remainder taken from reference TRBV12-5 and TRBJ2-1, is DARVTQTPRHKVTEMGQEVTMRCQPILGHNTVFWYRQTMMQGLELLAYFRNRAPLDDSGMPKDRFSAEMPDATLATLKIQPSEPRDSAVYFCASGSGQGEQFFGPGTRLTVL.

This clonotype was counted between two and nine times. The chain is built from TRBV20-1 and TRBJ2-5; TRBD2 aligns across 7 bases. There are 17 residues in the CDR3. Germline V gives CDR1 DFQATT, CDR2 SNEGSKA (reference sequence). V was pared by 3 bases and J by 4 bases, with 17 bases of the junction left unmatched. CDR3 nucleotide sequence: TGCAGTGCTAGCACCTCGGTAGGGGCGGGGGTGCGAGAGACCCAGTACTTC. Amino acid sequence: CSASTSVGAGVRETQYF.

This clonotype was recorded once. This rearrangement joins TRBV6-1 to TRBJ2-1; tentative D call: TRBD2 (6 bases). The J call may be faulty, since TRBJ2-7 better matches the DNA end. Germline assignment: CDR1 MNHNS and CDR2 SASEGT. The CDR3 covers 15 residues. The CDR3 coding sequence is TGTGCCAGCAGTGAAGCGGGGGGACGGGGATGGGAGCAGTACTTC. Its translation is CASSEAGGRGWEQYF.

This clonotype was observed a handful of times. V and J are TRBV7-9 and TRBJ1-4; D is undetermined. The germline V and J ends were trimmed by 0 bases and 16 bases, with 9 bases remaining between them. The length of the CDR3 is 11 residues. Germline CDR1 is SEHNR and CDR2 is FQNEAQ (reference sequence). CDR3 sequence reads: CASSLALHKFF. Written as DNA, the CDR3 is TGTGCCAGCAGCTTAGCGCTTCATAAGTTTTTT.

The chain has TRBV6-2 or TRBV6-3 and TRBJ2-5; TRBD1 is a possible D gene (7 bases). This CDR3 is built from 12 residues. Per the germline V gene, CDR1 is MNHEY and CDR2 is SVGEGT. Trimming shortened V by 5 bases and J by 11 bases, and 15 bases separated the two germline ends. The CDR3 reads CASSNPGGKQYF. DNA of the CDR3: TGTGCCAGCAGTAATCCAGGGGGGAAGCAGTACTTC.

The rearrangement links TRBV4-1 to TRBJ1-2, with D perhaps matching TRBD1 (5 bases). CDR3 size: 15 residues. Trimming pared 0 bases from V and 3 bases from J, leaving 11 bases between. Looked up from germline, CDR1 is MGHRA and CDR2 is YSYEKL. CDR3 nucleotides: TGCGCCAGCAGCCAAGATGTCAGGGAGGACTATGGCTACACCTTC. Protein sequence: CASSQDVREDYGYTF.

The V call is TRBV29-1, the J call TRBJ2-5; 11 positions agree with TRBD1. The J call is doubtful: the DNA matches TRBJ2-7 better. Looked up from germline, CDR1 is SQVTM and CDR2 is ANQGSEA. The CDR3 contains 14 residues. The CDR3 spells CSVGEGQGEVEQYF. The CDR3 DNA reads as TGCAGCGTTGGTGAGGGACAGGGGGAGGTCGAGCAGTACTTC.

For this clonotype: An end of the junction does not agree with germline; a read error may underlie this. The chain recombines TRBV12-3 or TRBV12-4 with TRBJ1-2; possibly TRBD1 for D (6 bases). This CDR3 contains 13 residues. DNA for the CDR3: TGTGCCAGCAGCTTAGGGGGTTGGTATGGCTACACCTTC. Translation: CASSLGGWYGYTF.

J is TRBJ2-1 and V is TRBV12-3 or TRBV12-4; 12 bases map to TRBD2. This CDR3 comprises 12 residues. The V and J ends lost 6 bases and 15 bases, in that order; junction bases with no gene match: 6. The chain's CDR3 is CASRLLAGGPFF. The CDR3 coding sequence is TGTGCCAGCAGGTTACTAGCGGGGGGTCCGTTCTTC.

The sample holds a few counts of this clonotype. The chain links TRBV11-2 to TRBJ2-7; D gene unclear. V was clipped by 5 bases and J by 2 bases, with 13 bases between them. CDR3 length: 14 amino acids. CDR1 and CDR2 from the germline V gene are SGHAT and FQNNGV. The CDR3 coding sequence is TGTGCCAGCAGCAGACCGAGCAAAACCTACGAGCAGTACTTC. The encoded protein is CASSRPSKTYEQYF.

The rearrangement joins TRBV29-1 to TRBJ1-2; no definite D call. The CDR3 contains 12 residues. CDR1 SQVTM and CDR2 ANQGSEA come from the germline V gene. V lost 3 bases and J 0 bases, leaving 5 bases between the germline ends. The CDR3 DNA reads TGCAGCGTTGACAGTACTAACTATGGCTACACCTTC. Translated: CSVDSTNYGYTF.

This clonotype was recorded a few times. This chain joins TRBV5-1 and TRBJ2-1, with D perhaps matching TRBD1 or TRBD2 (5 bases each). V was pared by 2 bases and J by 0 bases, with 18 bases between. There are 18 residues in the CDR3. CDR1 SGHRS and CDR2 YFSETQ come from the germline V gene. The DNA of the CDR3 is TGCGCCAGCAGCTTCCACGGGACCAACCCTACCTCCTACAATGAGCAGTTCTTC. It encodes CASSFHGTNPTSYNEQFF. The entire variable domain, with the rest obtained from reference TRBV5-1 and TRBJ2-1, is as follows: KAGVTQTPRYLIKTRGQQVTLSCSPISGHRSVSWYQQTPGQGLQFLFEYFSETQRNKGNFPGRFSGRQFSNSRSEMNVSTLELGDSALYLCASSFHGTNPTSYNEQFFGPGTRLTVL.

J is TRBJ2-4 and V is TRBV6-6; no clear D. This CDR3 is 15 amino acids long. Germline CDR1 reads MNHNY; CDR2 reads SVGAGI (reference sequence). The V end lost 0 bases, the J end lost 2 bases, and 8 bases lay between the germline ends. The CDR3 DNA sequence: TGTGCCAGCAGTTACTCGGGGTCCACCAAAAACATTCAGTACTTC. Its translation is CASSYSGSTKNIQYF.

V is TRBV29-1 and J is TRBJ1-2, with D tentatively TRBD1 (5 bases). V was pared by 6 bases and J by 5 bases, with 16 bases between. The germline V gene encodes CDR1 SQVTM and CDR2 ANQGSEA. The CDR3 loop spans 13 amino acids. The CDR3 spells CSVDQRGDYGYTF. The CDR3 nucleotides read TGCAGCGTGGATCAGCGGGGGGATTATGGCTACACCTTC.